Listed here are 25 T cell receptor beta chains from one sample, sequenced in a study of blood T cell repertoires in COVID-19. Generated by immunoSEQ multiplex PCR, the TCRdb table keeps only in-frame clones and is missing some. The sample yields 300,000 to 350,000 clones, about 90% seen once. Sequenced input: peripheral blood. Receptors were obtained from a man aged 18 to 35 with active or convalescent COVID-19.

The V call is TRBV19, the J call TRBJ1-4; 12 bases fit TRBD1. This CDR3 is 16 amino acids long. Losses at the gene ends were 5 bases for V and 7 bases for J; bases not matched to a gene: 8. Germline V CDR1 and CDR2: LNHDA, SQIVND (reference sequence). This CDR3 reads CASSPGQGARGEKLFF. The CDR3 nucleotides are TGTGCCAGTAGTCCGGGACAGGGGGCGCGCGGTGAAAAACTGTTTTTT.

The rearrangement links TRBV7-2 to TRBJ1-4; 10 nucleotides align to TRBD1. The CDR3 consists of 14 residues. CDR1 is SGHTA, CDR2 FQGNSA, per germline. V lost 5 bases, J lost 4 bases, and 1 base stayed unmatched. The CDR3 here is CASSRDRGNEKLFF. The CDR3 bases are TGTGCCAGCAGCCGGGACAGGGGTAATGAAAAACTGTTTTTT.

DNA for the CDR3: TGTGCCAGTAGTGGATCTATAAGTTCGGGGTCACCCCTCCACTTT. Its protein product is CASSGSISSGSPLHF. The genes are TRBV19 and TRBJ1-6; D is uncertain. Germline-derived CDR1 and CDR2 are LNHDA and SQIVND (reference sequence). The germline V and J ends were trimmed by 5 bases and 10 bases, with 18 bases remaining between them. This CDR3 is 15 amino acids long.

This rearrangement joins TRBV6-2 or TRBV6-3 to TRBJ2-3, with D unresolved. Germline V lookup: CDR1 MNHEY, CDR2 SVGEGT. CDR3 length equals 15 residues. V was cut by 6 bases and J by 3 bases, with 16 bases left in between. CDR3 coding DNA: TGTGCCAGCAGCTCACTACCCACAACTACAGATACGCAGTATTTT. This codes for CASSSLPTTTDTQYF.

The CDR3 loop is CSAPTGNNGYTF. CDR3 in DNA: TGCAGCGCCCCGACAGGGAATAATGGCTACACCTTC. The chain has TRBV29-1 and TRBJ1-2; 7 bases are a match to TRBD1. Looked up from germline, CDR1 is SQVTM and CDR2 is ANQGSEA. The CDR3 totals 12 residues. V shed 7 bases and J 6 bases; nucleotides not matched to a gene: 8.

With respect to this clone: This same CDR3 is encoded by further DNA sequences in the sample. The chain recombines TRBV5-1 with TRBJ1-2; D unresolved. There are 13 residues in the CDR3. Per the germline V gene, CDR1 is SGHRS and CDR2 is YFSETQ. V shed 0 bases and J shed 2 bases, with 5 bases lying between them. CDR3 DNA sequence: TGCGCCAGCAGCTTGGAACTCAACTATGGCTACACCTTC. This codes for CASSLELNYGYTF. The variable domain in full, completed from reference TRBV5-1 and TRBJ1-2, reads KAGVTQTPRYLIKTRGQQVTLSCSPISGHRSVSWYQQTPGQGLQFLFEYFSETQRNKGNFPGRFSGRQFSNSRSEMNVSTLELGDSALYLCASSLELNYGYTFGSGTRLTVV.

CDR3 region: CASSLGTSGRATQYF. Here the CDR3 DNA reads TGTGCCAGCAGCTTAGGGACTAGCGGGAGGGCAACCCAGTACTTC. This sequence joins TRBV7-2 and TRBJ2-5, with 15 nucleotides matching TRBD2. Unmatched junction bases numbered 2, after V lost 1 base and J lost 8 bases. Looked up from germline, CDR1 is SGHTA and CDR2 is FQGNSA. The CDR3 runs to 15 residues.

This chain uses TRBV2 with TRBJ1-2; maybe TRBD1 (6 bases). The germline CDR1 and CDR2 sequences are SNHLY and FYNNEI. This CDR3 spans 13 amino acids. Trimming took 8 bases from V and 2 from J, leaving 12 bases between them. CDR3 nucleotide sequence: TGTGCCAGCCATTGGACAGTAAACTATGGCTACACCTTC. This encodes CASHWTVNYGYTF.

The chain links TRBV7-2 to TRBJ1-2; D is ambiguous. Germline lookup yields CDR1 SGHTA and CDR2 FQGNSA. V was cut by 1 base and J by 2 bases, with 14 bases left in between. CDR3 length: 16 residues. CDR3 DNA sequence: TGTGCCAGCAGCTTAGGGCTTAACAGAGTCAACTATGGCTACACCTTC. Protein product: CASSLGLNRVNYGYTF.

The chain carries TRBV19 and TRBJ1-1, with no clear D. In germline, CDR1 is LNHDA, CDR2 SQIVND (reference sequence). The V end was cut by 3 bases, the J end by 4 bases, with 18 bases between. The CDR3 sequence is 16 residues long. The CDR3 DNA reads as TGTGCCAGTAGTATTAGACACGGACTCACCAGCACTGAAGCTTTCTTT. It specifies CASSIRHGLTSTEAFF.

This chain uses TRBV5-1 with TRBJ2-1, with D perhaps matching TRBD2 (6 bases). The CDR3 loop spans 15 amino acids. Trimming shortened V by 0 bases and J by 4 bases, and 11 bases separated the two germline ends. Per germline, CDR1 SGHRS and CDR2 YFSETQ. The CDR3 region is CASSLELAEYNEQFF. The DNA for the CDR3 is TGCGCCAGCAGCTTGGAGTTAGCGGAATACAATGAGCAGTTCTTC.

This chain links TRBV4-2 with TRBJ1-1, with 9 bases identical to TRBD1. The ends lost 3 bases at V and 0 bases at J; junction bases unmatched: 2. The CDR3 length is 15 residues. Per germline, CDR1 LGHNA and CDR2 YNFKEQ. The CDR3 sequence is CASSQGQGVNTEAFF. The CDR3, as DNA: TGTGCCAGCAGCCAGGGACAGGGTGTGAACACTGAAGCTTTCTTT.

The gene calls are TRBV7-7 and TRBJ2-1; 8 nucleotides line up with TRBD1. This CDR3 has 15 amino acids. V lost 5 bases to trimming and J lost 7 bases; unmatched junction nucleotides: 10. In germline, CDR1 is SSHAT, CDR2 FNYEAQ (reference sequence). CDR3 residues: CASSPSWQGANEQFF. In DNA form, the CDR3 reads TGTGCCAGCAGCCCATCGTGGCAGGGGGCAAATGAGCAGTTCTTC.

This chain joins TRBV10-1 and TRBJ2-2; unclear D gene. The germline V and J ends were trimmed by 2 bases and 1 base, with 5 bases remaining between them. The CDR3 runs to 14 residues. Germline V gives CDR1 WNHNN, CDR2 SYGVQD (reference sequence). This chain's CDR3 is CASSEEQNTGELFF. CDR3 coding DNA: TGCGCCAGCAGTGAGGAACAGAACACCGGGGAGCTGTTTTTT.

This clone was detected once. J is TRBJ1-2 and V is TRBV12-2. TRBV12-2 is a documented pseudogene. This CDR3 has 17 amino acids. The CDR3 sequence is CASRFDGIRLAFYGYTF. The CDR3 DNA reads TGTGCAAGTCGCTTTGACGGCATTCGCTTAGCCTTTTATGGCTACACCTTC.

This clone has just one count. The genes are TRBV28 and TRBJ2-7; a weak D match, TRBD2 (6 bases). This CDR3 is 13 amino acids long. The germline CDR1 and CDR2 sequences are MDHEN and SYDVKM. The V end was cut by 4 bases, the J end by 5 bases, with 12 bases between. The CDR3 DNA is TGTGCCAGCAGTTCTCAACTAGCAAACGAGCAGTACTTC. It specifies CASSSQLANEQYF. The full variable domain, in which reference TRBV28 and TRBJ2-7 provide the parts outside the CDR3, is DVKVTQSSRYLVKRTGEKVFLECVQDMDHENMFWYRQDPGLGLRLIYFSYDVKMKEKGDIPEGYSVSREKKERFSLILESASTNQTSMYLCASSSQLANEQYFGPGTRLTVT.

The gene calls are TRBV28 and TRBJ2-3; unclear D gene. V lost 3 bases and J lost 3, with 7 bases in between. The CDR3 totals 13 residues. Germline V gene sequence: CDR1 MDHEN, CDR2 SYDVKM. In nucleotides, the CDR3 is TGTGCCAGCAGTTTCCCCCTTACAGATACGCAGTATTTT. Its protein product is CASSFPLTDTQYF. The variable domain in full, completed from reference TRBV28 and TRBJ2-3, reads DVKVTQSSRYLVKRTGEKVFLECVQDMDHENMFWYRQDPGLGLRLIYFSYDVKMKEKGDIPEGYSVSREKKERFSLILESASTNQTSMYLCASSFPLTDTQYFGPGTRLTVL.

This clone turned up a few times. The V gene is TRBV28, the J gene TRBJ1-1; TRBD1 matches 8 bases. Germline CDR1 MDHEN, CDR2 SYDVKM. Trimming removed 6 bases from V and 0 bases from J; junction bases left unmatched: 6. The CDR3 consists of 15 residues. The CDR3 DNA reads as TGTGCCAGCAGCCGTACAGGGGGATTGAACACTGAAGCTTTCTTT. Its protein is CASSRTGGLNTEAFF.

The chain links TRBV19 to TRBJ1-2; no reliable D call. Germline V gene lookup returns CDR1 LNHDA and CDR2 SQIVND (reference sequence). The CDR3 length is 13 residues. Trimming removed 3 bases from V and 4 bases from J, with 9 bases in between. CDR3 protein: CASSMGVVYGYTF. CDR3 nucleotides: TGTGCCAGTAGTATGGGAGTCGTCTATGGCTACACCTTC.

The chain couples TRBV7-2 to TRBJ1-2, with D tentatively TRBD1 (5 bases). The CDR3 runs 13 residues. Germline lookup yields CDR1 SGHTA and CDR2 FQGNSA. Trimming shortened V by 4 bases and J by 4 bases, and 10 bases separated the two germline ends. This CDR3 reads CASSSGHIYGYTF. CDR3 nucleotide sequence: TGTGCCAGCAGCTCCGGACACATCTATGGCTACACCTTC.

The rearrangement uses TRBV29-1 and TRBJ2-7; 7 nucleotides align to TRBD2. From germline, CDR1 is SQVTM and CDR2 ANQGSEA. V shed 3 bases, J shed 7 bases, and the junction held 9 bases outside the gene matches. This CDR3 region has 13 residues. CDR3 sequence (DNA): TGCAGCGTTGATGAGGGGAGGGGCTGGGAGCAGTACTTC. Translation: CSVDEGRGWEQYF.

CDR3: CASSYSRGGKDEQYF. The CDR3 nucleotides read TGTGCCAGCAGTTACTCTAGAGGGGGCAAGGACGAGCAGTACTTC. This chain links TRBV6-5 with TRBJ2-7; 7 positions match TRBD1. Germline CDR1 and CDR2: MNHEY and SVGAGI. After removal of 0 bases from V and 5 bases from J, the junction contained 7 bases not matched to a gene. The CDR3 spans 15 residues.

In DNA, the CDR3 is TGTGCCAGCAAAGGACAGGTTTACTTGAACACTGAAGCTTTCTTT. This gives the protein CASKGQVYLNTEAFF. The chain has TRBV27 and TRBJ1-1; 7 bases map to TRBD1. With 7 bases clipped from V and 0 bases from J, the junction kept 8 bases outside the gene matches. The CDR3 runs 15 residues. Germline CDR1 and CDR2: MNHEY and SMNVEV (reference sequence).

Only a few counts were recorded for this clone. This rearrangement joins TRBV28 to TRBJ2-2, with no clear D. V lost 5 bases, J lost 7 bases, and 14 bases lay in between. Germline V lookup: CDR1 MDHEN, CDR2 SYDVKM. CDR3 length equals 14 residues. The CDR3 spells CASSRYFPGGELFF. DNA of the CDR3: TGTGCCAGCAGTCGCTATTTCCCCGGCGGGGAGCTGTTTTTT.

Turning to this clone: Other DNA sequences within the sample encode an identical CDR3. This sequence joins TRBV6-5 and TRBJ1-4, with D perhaps matching TRBD1 (5 bases). The V gene lost 0 bases and the J gene lost 8 bases, with 10 bases spanning the gap. This CDR3 spans 14 amino acids. CDR1 is MNHEY, CDR2 SVGAGI, per germline. The CDR3 here is CASSYSGRPEKLFF. The CDR3 nucleotides are TGTGCCAGCAGTTACTCGGGGCGGCCGGAAAAACTGTTTTTT.